This T cell receptor (beta chain) comes out of a study of CD4 T cells in relation to SARS-CoV-2 and coronaviruses. For the study at large: Controls used an HIV-1 Nef peptide pool or no peptide.

CD4+ T cells from unexposed donors were obtained before the COVID-19 pandemic (2011-2018). CD4+ T cells were isolated from the cells after around 10 days of culture. Cells permitting, SARS-CoV-2 S/N and four cold-coronavirus spikes were tested on unexposed-donor CD4+ T cells. About 2 million PBMCs per well were cultured with approximately 10 IU/ml IL-2. About this clone itself: As yet, its antigen is unknown.

The data were produced by immunoSEQ multiplex PCR, yet TCRdb's version contains in-frame clones alone and is incomplete. This table holds about 28,000 clones, 74% found once. Material: CD4+ T cells from PBMCs, cultured in vitro. The source of this sequence is a human donor in good health.

The DNA for the CDR3 is TGTGCCAGCAGTCCCCGAAGGGACAGGGGGCCCAATCAGCCCCAGCATTTT. It translates to CASSPRRDRGPNQPQHF. The chain has TRBV6-2 or TRBV6-3 and TRBJ1-5; the match to TRBD1 covers 12 bases. Germline assignment: CDR1 MNHEY and CDR2 SVGEGT. V lost 5 bases, J lost 3 bases, and 8 bases stayed unmatched. CDR3 length: 17 amino acids.